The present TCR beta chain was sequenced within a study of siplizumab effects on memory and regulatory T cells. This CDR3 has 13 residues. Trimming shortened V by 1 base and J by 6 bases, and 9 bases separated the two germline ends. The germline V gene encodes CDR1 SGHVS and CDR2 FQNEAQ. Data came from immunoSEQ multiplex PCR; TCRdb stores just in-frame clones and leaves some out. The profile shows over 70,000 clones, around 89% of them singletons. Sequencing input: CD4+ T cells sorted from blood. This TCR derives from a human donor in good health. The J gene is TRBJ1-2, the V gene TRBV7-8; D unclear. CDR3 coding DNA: TGTGCCAGCAGCTTAGGACTCGGGGATGGCTACACCTTC. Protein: CASSLGLGDGYTF.